The 10 T cell receptor beta chains below come from one sample, sequenced in a study of control samples from healthy donors and cancer patients. The data were produced by immunoSEQ multiplex PCR, yet TCRdb's version contains in-frame clones alone and is incomplete. The sample lists about 150,000 clones; 85% to 90% were seen once. The sequencing input was blood. The receptor set was obtained from a man aged 18 to 30 in good health.

This chain links TRBV7-2 with TRBJ2-1; D not resolved. Germline lookup yields CDR1 SGHTA and CDR2 FQGNSA. The CDR3 loop spans 13 amino acids. The ends were cut back, 1 base at V and 11 bases at J, with 12 bases in the middle. The CDR3 region is CASSLEMADQQFF. The CDR3 DNA sequence: TGTGCCAGCAGCTTAGAAATGGCGGATCAGCAGTTCTTC. The whole variable domain, filled in from reference TRBV7-2 and TRBJ2-1, reads GAGVSQSPSNKVTEKGKDVELRCDPISGHTALYWYRQSLGQGLEFLIYFQGNSAPDKSGLPSDRFSAERTGGSVSTLTIQRTQQEDSAVYLCASSLEMADQQFFGPGTRLTVL.

CDR3 nucleotides: TGCGCCAGCAGCCCAGGTAGCGGGGGGCCATGGGAGACCCAGTACTTC. It codes for CASSPGSGGPWETQYF. This sequence joins TRBV4-3 and TRBJ2-5, with 10 bases fitting TRBD2. Looked up from germline, CDR1 is LGHNA and CDR2 is YSLEER. The CDR3 contains 16 residues. Losses at the gene ends were 4 bases for V and 5 bases for J; bases not matched to a gene: 10.

This sequence joins TRBV19 and TRBJ2-7, with D perhaps TRBD1 (6 bases). The length of the CDR3 is 13 residues. V lost 5 bases, J lost 2 bases, and 10 bases lay in between. CDR1 is LNHDA and CDR2 is SQIVND in the germline V gene (reference sequence). The CDR3 sequence: CASSGQTAYEQYF. In nucleotides, the CDR3 is TGTGCCAGTAGTGGACAGACCGCCTACGAGCAGTACTTC.

The chain uses TRBV6-2 or TRBV6-3 and TRBJ2-3; D call uncertain. The CDR3 covers 14 residues. Germline assignment: CDR1 MNHEY and CDR2 SVGEGT. The V end lost 2 bases, the J end lost 2 bases, and 8 bases lay between the germline ends. The chain's CDR3 is CASSYEPSTDTQYF. Here the CDR3 DNA reads TGTGCCAGCAGTTACGAGCCTTCCACAGATACGCAGTATTTT.

This rearrangement joins TRBV5-1 to TRBJ2-2; TRBD1 might be the D (5 bases). The V gene's germline CDR1 is SGHRS and CDR2 YFSETQ. Between the trimmed V and J ends, which lost 2 bases and 3 bases, there was a span of 8 bases. The CDR3 covers 14 residues. CDR3 sequence: CASSFQGDTGELFF. The CDR3 nucleotides are TGCGCCAGCAGCTTCCAGGGTGACACCGGGGAGCTGTTTTTT.

The rearrangement joins TRBV7-9 to TRBJ1-2; D gene uncertain. Trimming left V 5 bases short and J 4 bases short, with 8 bases between. The CDR3 totals 12 residues. Looked up from germline, CDR1 is SEHNR and CDR2 is FQNEAQ (reference sequence). The CDR3 DNA follows: TGTGCCAGCAGCCAGGACGGCTATGGCTACACCTTC. Encoded protein: CASSQDGYGYTF.

The J gene is TRBJ2-7, the V gene TRBV9, with no clear D. The V and J ends lost 0 bases and 2 bases respectively, with 9 bases between them. Germline CDR1 SGDLS, CDR2 YYNGEE. The CDR3 has 14 amino acids. The CDR3 nucleotides are TGTGCCAGCAGCGTAGGAATCCCCACCTACGAGCAGTACTTC. This gives the protein CASSVGIPTYEQYF.

This clone appeared a single time. The rearrangement links TRBV3-1 (or the pseudogene TRBV3-2) to TRBJ2-2; TRBD1 or TRBD2 may be the D gene (5 bases each). V shed 8 bases and J shed 4 bases, with 14 bases lying between them. Germline CDR1 is LGHDT and CDR2 is YNNKEL (reference sequence). The CDR3 has 14 amino acids. The DNA for the CDR3 is TGTGCCAGCCGTGGCGCAGGGAGCACCGGGGAGCTGTTTTTT. Translated, it gives CASRGAGSTGELFF.

The CDR3 region is CASSLGSGLNTEAFF. In DNA, the CDR3 is TGTGCCAGCAGCTTGGGGTCAGGGTTAAACACTGAAGCTTTCTTT. The chain couples TRBV5-4 to TRBJ1-1; possibly TRBD1 for D (5 bases). V lost 0 bases, J lost 2 bases, and 11 bases lay in between. The CDR3 has 15 residues. Germline CDR1 SGHNT, CDR2 YYREEE (reference sequence). The full variable domain, with the rest looked up from reference TRBV5-4 and TRBJ1-1, is ETGVTQSPTHLIKTRGQQVTLRCSSQSGHNTVSWYQQALGQGPQFIFQYYREEENGRGNFPPRFSGLQFPNYSSELNVNALELDDSALYLCASSLGSGLNTEAFFGQGTRLTVV.

The chain couples TRBV5-1 to TRBJ2-3, with TRBD1 matching 7 bases. The germline gives CDR1 SGHRS, CDR2 YFSETQ. The CDR3 is made up of 15 amino acids. The J segment lost 3 bases and the V segment lost 0 bases, leaving 4 bases of the junction unmatched. CDR3 residues: CASSLEPGGTDTQYF. The CDR3 region has the DNA TGCGCCAGCAGCTTGGAACCAGGGGGAACAGATACGCAGTATTTT. Looking up the rest from reference TRBV5-1 and TRBJ2-3 gives the full variable domain: KAGVTQTPRYLIKTRGQQVTLSCSPISGHRSVSWYQQTPGQGLQFLFEYFSETQRNKGNFPGRFSGRQFSNSRSEMNVSTLELGDSALYLCASSLEPGGTDTQYFGPGTRLTVL.